This T cell receptor (beta chain) was retrieved from a study of shared clonotypes between healthy human individuals. Whole-study context: Per donor, three plates held CD4 naive cells, three held CD4 memory, two held CD8 naive and one held CD8 memory. Study results and limitations: Among non-shared clonotypes, generation probabilities were lower than among those shared by all four donors. Memory subsets generally showed smaller estimated richness than naive subsets did.

The table came from immunoSEQ multiplex PCR; TCRdb's copy has only in-frame clones and leaves some out. The sample consists of more than 1,200,000 clones, 97% to 99% of them appearing once. About this clone: Its antigen is as yet unknown.

Germline lookup yields CDR1 SGHAT and CDR2 FQNNGV. CDR3 size: 14 residues. Losses at the gene ends were 4 bases for V and 2 bases for J; bases not matched to a gene: 2. This sequence originates from a man younger than 40 in good health. V is TRBV11-2 and J is TRBJ1-2; 9 bases are shared with TRBD1. Source material: naive CD4+ T cells sorted from blood. The subset is: CD45RA+ positively selected. The CDR3 sequence is CASSWGTGNYGYTF. CDR3 nucleotide sequence: TGTGCCAGCAGCTGGGGGACAGGGAACTATGGCTACACCTTC.